This TCR beta chain was captured by sequencing in a study of blood T cells in healthy people across ages. The table lists this clonotype with a few counts. A second PCR of 7 to 11 cycles used a sample-barcoded 5' primer and a J-beta primer mix. TCRdb re-called the 5' RACE reads with MiXCR, one entry per CDR3 protein. The data hold about 1.1 million distinct CDR3 sequences, with around two fifths observed a single time. The CDR3 is 16 residues long. The ends lost 4 bases at V and 4 bases at J; junction bases unmatched: 8. Germline V gives CDR1 SGHDT, CDR2 YYEEEE. The chain couples TRBV5-6 to TRBJ2-1, with 10 bases fitting TRBD2. The sequence was collected from a man younger than 35 in good health. Sequenced input: blood. CDR3 in DNA: TGTGCCAGCAGCCCCACGGGTAGCGGGGGGTACAATGAGCAGTTCTTC. Translating it yields CASSPTGSGGYNEQFF.